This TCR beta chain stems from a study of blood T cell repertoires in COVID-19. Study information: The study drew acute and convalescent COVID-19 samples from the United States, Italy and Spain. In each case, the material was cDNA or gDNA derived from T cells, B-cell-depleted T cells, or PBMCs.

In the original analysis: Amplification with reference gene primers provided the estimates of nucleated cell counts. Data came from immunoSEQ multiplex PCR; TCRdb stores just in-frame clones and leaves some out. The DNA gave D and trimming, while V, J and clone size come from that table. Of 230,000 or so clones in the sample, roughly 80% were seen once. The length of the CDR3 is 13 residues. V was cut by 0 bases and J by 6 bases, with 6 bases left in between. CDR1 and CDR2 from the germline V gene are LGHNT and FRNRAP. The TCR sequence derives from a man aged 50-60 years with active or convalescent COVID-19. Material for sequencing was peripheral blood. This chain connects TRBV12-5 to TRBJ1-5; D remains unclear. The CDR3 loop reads CASGLVGGQPQHF. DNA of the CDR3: TGTGCTAGTGGTTTGGTGGGAGGTCAGCCCCAGCATTTT.